These 24 T cell receptor beta chains were all obtained from the same sample, sequenced in a study of T cells expressing NK-cell markers. TCRdb reprocessed the 5' RACE reads, keeping one entry per CDR3 protein, no DNA. The ten most abundant clones cover 7.3% of a sample with approximately 460,000 distinct CDR3 sequences. The source material was blood T cells: a sorted CD56 or NKG2C T cell subset, CD4+ or CD8+ T cells, or bulk PBMC T cells (not recorded which). These receptors originate from a woman aged 18-69 years in good health.

This chain uses TRBV6-4 with TRBJ2-1; absent DNA, TCRdb's TRBD2 call cannot be checked. Per germline, CDR1 MRHNA and CDR2 SNTAGT. This CDR3 is 15 amino acids long. CDR3 residues: CASSDSSGGANEQFF.

This chain connects TRBV25-1 to TRBJ2-7; TCRdb gives TRBD1 as the D gene, but with no DNA this cannot be confirmed. CDR1 is MGHDK and CDR2 is SYGVNS in the germline V gene. CDR3 length: 14 amino acids. The CDR3 here is CASSDRGITYEQYF.

The V and J genes are TRBV2 and TRBJ1-4. The germline CDR1 and CDR2 sequences are SNHLY and FYNNEI. The CDR3 has 12 residues. The CDR3 sequence is CASSAHRNQLFF.

The chain uses TRBV7-9 and TRBJ2-1. Germline CDR1 SEHNR, CDR2 FQNEAQ (reference sequence). This CDR3 region has 16 residues. The CDR3 loop reads CASSLVDVIPRNEQFF.

The chain combines TRBV28 with TRBJ2-5; the D call of TRBD2 rests on TCRdb alone, since no DNA is present to check it. Germline V gene data show CDR1 as MDHEN and CDR2 as SYDVKM. The CDR3 has 15 residues. The chain's CDR3 is CASSDRRGYQETQYF. Full variable domain (outside the CDR3, taken from reference TRBV28 and TRBJ2-5): DVKVTQSSRYLVKRTGEKVFLECVQDMDHENMFWYRQDPGLGLRLIYFSYDVKMKEKGDIPEGYSVSREKKERFSLILESASTNQTSMYLCASSDRRGYQETQYFGPGTRLLVL.

The genes are TRBV12-3 or TRBV12-4 and TRBJ1-4; without DNA, the TCRdb call of TRBD1 cannot be checked. CDR3 length: 14 residues. The CDR3: CASSLAGTEEKLFF.

The chain joins TRBV28 to TRBJ2-7; absent DNA, TCRdb's TRBD1 call cannot be checked. Germline V gene sequence: CDR1 MDHEN, CDR2 SYDVKM. The CDR3 extends over 15 amino acids. The CDR3 spells CASSFPQDIIGEQYF. Full variable domain (rest looked up from reference TRBV28 and TRBJ2-7): DVKVTQSSRYLVKRTGEKVFLECVQDMDHENMFWYRQDPGLGLRLIYFSYDVKMKEKGDIPEGYSVSREKKERFSLILESASTNQTSMYLCASSFPQDIIGEQYFGPGTRLTVT.

The J gene is TRBJ2-2, the V gene TRBV29-1; TCRdb indicates TRBD1, and absent DNA this call remains unverified. This CDR3 is built from 13 residues. Germline V lookup: CDR1 SQVTM, CDR2 ANQGSEA. The CDR3 region is CSVERGQTGELFF.

CDR3 sequence: CASNALQGYGYTF. The chain uses TRBV5-1 and TRBJ1-2; TCRdb picks TRBD1, but there is no DNA to check that call. Per germline, CDR1 SGHRS and CDR2 YFSETQ. CDR3 size: 13 residues. The whole variable domain, remainder taken from reference TRBV5-1 and TRBJ1-2, is KAGVTQTPRYLIKTRGQQVTLSCSPISGHRSVSWYQQTPGQGLQFLFEYFSETQRNKGNFPGRFSGRQFSNSRSEMNVSTLELGDSALYLCASNALQGYGYTFGSGTRLTVV.

This chain uses TRBV20-1 with TRBJ2-3; lacking DNA, the TRBD2 call made by TCRdb goes unchecked. In germline, CDR1 is DFQATT, CDR2 SNEGSKA (reference sequence). The CDR3 covers 15 residues. CDR3 loop: CSARDRLAPVATQYF.

J is TRBJ1-2 and V is TRBV18; TCRdb lists TRBD1, though no DNA is available to test this call. Germline-derived CDR1 and CDR2 are KGHSH and LQKENI. The CDR3 has 16 residues. This chain's CDR3 is CASSIPTGEVNYGYTF.

The chain joins TRBV4-2 to TRBJ2-5; the D call of TRBD1 rests on TCRdb alone, since no DNA is present to check it. The CDR3 consists of 19 residues. The V gene's germline CDR1 is LGHNA and CDR2 YNFKEQ. The CDR3 sequence is CASSVRAPYGAGAQETQYF.

The chain links TRBV5-6 to TRBJ2-2; TCRdb calls TRBD2, which cannot be checked without DNA. Germline V lookup: CDR1 SGHDT, CDR2 YYEEEE. The CDR3 contains 19 residues. The CDR3 loop is CASSSYPGLAGADTGELFF.

This chain joins TRBV7-9 and TRBJ2-2; TCRdb picks TRBD1, but there is no DNA to check that call. CDR1 and CDR2 (germline): SEHNR, FQNEAQ (reference sequence). This CDR3 region has 15 residues. The CDR3 loop is CASSPRQGASGELFF. Looking up the rest from reference TRBV7-9 and TRBJ2-2 gives the full variable domain: DTGVSQNPRHKITKRGQNVTFRCDPISEHNRLYWYRQTLGQGPEFLTYFQNEAQLEKSRLLSDRFSAERPKGSFSTLEIQRTEQGDSAMYLCASSPRQGASGELFFGEGSRLTVL.

V and J are TRBV28 and TRBJ1-4; TCRdb selects TRBD1, and the lack of DNA leaves this call unchecked. CDR3 length: 15 amino acids. Germline assignment: CDR1 MDHEN and CDR2 SYDVKM. CDR3 loop: CASSLPGQGFEKLFF.

The genes are TRBV15 and TRBJ2-7; lacking DNA, the TRBD1 call made by TCRdb goes unchecked. The CDR3 contains 17 residues. Germline lookup yields CDR1 LNHNV and CDR2 YYDKDF (reference sequence). The CDR3 here is CATSKDSYRGYSYEQYF.

The rearrangement joins TRBV5-1 to TRBJ2-1; there is no DNA to check the TCRdb D call of TRBD2. Germline loops: CDR1 SGHRS, CDR2 YFSETQ. This CDR3 contains 14 residues. The CDR3 spells CASSTPSGGTEQFF.

This chain uses TRBV28 with TRBJ1-6; the D call from TCRdb, TRBD1, cannot be confirmed without DNA. CDR1 is MDHEN, CDR2 SYDVKM, per germline. The CDR3 consists of 15 residues. This CDR3 is CASSATGTIGSPLHF.

The chain combines TRBV5-1 with TRBJ2-2. Germline CDR1 is SGHRS and CDR2 is YFSETQ. CDR3 length equals 16 residues. CDR3 protein: CASSLGPSGNTGELFF.

This sequence joins TRBV7-2 and TRBJ2-7; no DNA is available, so the TRBD1 call from TCRdb remains unchecked. The CDR3 contains 15 residues. CDR1 SGHTA and CDR2 FQGNSA come from the germline V gene. This CDR3 reads CASSSFGGDDYEQYF.

This chain links TRBV5-1 with TRBJ2-2; TCRdb's D call of TRBD2 is untestable without DNA. This CDR3 contains 16 residues. Germline V gene lookup returns CDR1 SGHRS and CDR2 YFSETQ. CDR3 region: CASSRAGGVNTGELFF.

This sequence joins TRBV20-1 and TRBJ2-3; lacking DNA, the TRBD1 call made by TCRdb goes unchecked. From germline, CDR1 is DFQATT and CDR2 SNEGSKA (reference sequence). There are 16 residues in the CDR3. CDR3 amino acids: CSARDVGTGWVDTQYF.

The genes are TRBV21-1 and TRBJ2-1; TCRdb names TRBD1, which stays unverified in the absence of DNA. TRBV21-1 is reported as a pseudogene. The CDR3 sequence is 13 residues long. CDR3 residues: CARRTGYIHEQFF.

The chain is built from TRBV6-1 and TRBJ2-7; as DNA is missing, the TRBD1 call by TCRdb cannot be tested. The germline V gene encodes CDR1 MNHNS and CDR2 SASEGT. The CDR3 runs 16 residues. CDR3 protein: CASSPQTWGVGGRQYF.